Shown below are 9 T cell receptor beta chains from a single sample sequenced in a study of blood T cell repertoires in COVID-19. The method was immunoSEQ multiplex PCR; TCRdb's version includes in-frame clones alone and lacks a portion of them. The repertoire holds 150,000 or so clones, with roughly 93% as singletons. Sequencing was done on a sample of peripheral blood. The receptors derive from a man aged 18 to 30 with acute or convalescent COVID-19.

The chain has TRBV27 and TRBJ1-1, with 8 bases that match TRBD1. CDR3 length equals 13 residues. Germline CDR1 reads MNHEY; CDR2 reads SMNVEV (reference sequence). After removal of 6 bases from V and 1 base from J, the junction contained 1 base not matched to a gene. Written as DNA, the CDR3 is TGTGCCAGCAGCAGGGGGCGGAACACTGAAGCTTTCTTT. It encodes CASSRGRNTEAFF.

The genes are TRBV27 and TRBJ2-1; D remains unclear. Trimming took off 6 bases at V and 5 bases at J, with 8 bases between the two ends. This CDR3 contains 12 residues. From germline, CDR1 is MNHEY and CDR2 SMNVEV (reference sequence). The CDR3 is CASSRLNNEQFF. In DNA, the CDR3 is TGTGCCAGCAGCAGATTAAACAATGAGCAGTTCTTC.

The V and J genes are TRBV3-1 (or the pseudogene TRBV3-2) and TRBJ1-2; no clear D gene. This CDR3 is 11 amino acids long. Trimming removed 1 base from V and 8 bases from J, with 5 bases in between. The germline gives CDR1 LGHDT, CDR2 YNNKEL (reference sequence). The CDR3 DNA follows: TGTGCCAGCAGCCAAGGGCTGGGCTACACCTTC. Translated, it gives CASSQGLGYTF.

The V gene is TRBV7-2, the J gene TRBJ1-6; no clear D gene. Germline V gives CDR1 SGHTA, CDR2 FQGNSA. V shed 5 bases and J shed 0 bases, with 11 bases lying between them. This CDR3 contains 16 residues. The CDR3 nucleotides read TGTGCCAGCAGCCCCCTTGGAGGCTCCTATAATTCACCCCTCCACTTT. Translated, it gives CASSPLGGSYNSPLHF. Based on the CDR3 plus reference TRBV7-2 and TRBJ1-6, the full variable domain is GAGVSQSPSNKVTEKGKDVELRCDPISGHTALYWYRQSLGQGLEFLIYFQGNSAPDKSGLPSDRFSAERTGGSVSTLTIQRTQQEDSAVYLCASSPLGGSYNSPLHFGNGTRLTVT.

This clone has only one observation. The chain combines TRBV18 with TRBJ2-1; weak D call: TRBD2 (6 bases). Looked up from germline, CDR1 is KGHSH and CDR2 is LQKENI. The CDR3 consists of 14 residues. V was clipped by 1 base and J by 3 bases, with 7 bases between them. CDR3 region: CASSPLADYNEQFF. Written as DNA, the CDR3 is TGTGCCAGCTCACCACTAGCGGACTACAATGAGCAGTTCTTC.

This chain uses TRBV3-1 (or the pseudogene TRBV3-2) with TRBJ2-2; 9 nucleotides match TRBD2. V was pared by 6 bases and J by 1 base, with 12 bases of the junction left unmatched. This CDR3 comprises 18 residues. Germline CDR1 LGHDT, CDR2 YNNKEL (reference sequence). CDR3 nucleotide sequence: TGTGCCAGCAGGGTAGTGAGTAGCGGGGGACTGAACACCGGGGAGCTGTTTTTT. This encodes CASRVVSSGGLNTGELFF.

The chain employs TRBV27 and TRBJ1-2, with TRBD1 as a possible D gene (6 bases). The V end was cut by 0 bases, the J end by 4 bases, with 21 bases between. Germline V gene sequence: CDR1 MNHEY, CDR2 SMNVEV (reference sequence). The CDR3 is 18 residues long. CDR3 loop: CASSLSMFGGRVSYGYTF. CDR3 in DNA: TGTGCCAGCAGTTTATCGATGTTCGGGGGGCGGGTGAGCTATGGCTACACCTTC.

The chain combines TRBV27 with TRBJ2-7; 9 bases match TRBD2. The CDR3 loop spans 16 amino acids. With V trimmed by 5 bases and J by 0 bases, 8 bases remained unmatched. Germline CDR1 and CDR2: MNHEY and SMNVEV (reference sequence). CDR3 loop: CASSPSTSGGSYEQYF. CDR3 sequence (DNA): TGTGCCAGCAGTCCCTCGACTAGCGGTGGCTCCTACGAGCAGTACTTC.

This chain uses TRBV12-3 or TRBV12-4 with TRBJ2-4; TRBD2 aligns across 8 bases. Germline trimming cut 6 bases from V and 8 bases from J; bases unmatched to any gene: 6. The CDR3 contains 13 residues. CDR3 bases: TGTGCCAGCAGACCCTCGGGGGGGGACATTCAGTACTTC. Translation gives CASRPSGGDIQYF.